This T cell receptor beta chain was sequenced in a study of T cells in Graves' hyperthyroidism and ophthalmopathy. CDR3 length: 16 amino acids. Trimming took off 5 bases at V and 3 bases at J, with 17 bases between the two ends. Germline V gives CDR1 LNHDA, CDR2 SQIVND (reference sequence). It was RNA transcripts that yielded the amplified TCR beta CDR3 regions. HTBI primers were the set used in a first-round RT-PCR of the TCR CDR3. TCRdb analysed the multiplex PCR reads with MiXCR anew, one entry per CDR3 protein. There are around 560,000 distinct CDR3 sequences in the sample; over 15% occur only once, and 18% lies in the top ten.

Sample: blood. The rearrangement joins TRBV19 to TRBJ1-5; tentative D call: TRBD1 (5 bases). The clonotype originates from a young woman with Graves' hyperthyroidism. The chain's CDR3 is CASSHPGRRVNQPQHF. The CDR3 DNA reads as TGTGCCAGTAGTCATCCGGGGCGTAGGGTCAATCAGCCCCAGCATTTT.